The 6 T cell receptor beta chains in this list originate from one sample, sequenced in a study of cytomegalovirus exposure and HLA in healthy donors (dated by TCRdb to 2016 to 2017). The method was the immunoSEQ multiplex PCR assay. For the multiplex PCR, a mixture combining 60 forward primers for TCR Vbeta segments and 13 reverse primers for TCR Jbeta segments was used. The table comes from immuneACCESS by way of TCRdb, which keeps in-frame sequences with V and J called. Part of the clones is missing from these tables; in studies checked, under half for an unresolved V gene and the rest for unknown reasons. A total of roughly 150,000 clones appear in this sample, roughly 80% of them only once. The ten largest clones add up to 2.4% of the sample. The source material was PBMCs. The receptors originated from a male donor in good health and CMV-seronegative.

This rearrangement joins TRBV6-5 to TRBJ1-1; 9 bases fit TRBD1. CDR1 and CDR2 from the germline V gene are MNHEY and SVGAGI. V gave up 6 bases and J gave up 4 bases; unmatched junction bases: 6. This CDR3 is built from 14 residues. The CDR3 nucleotides read TGTGCCAGCAGCCGGGGACAGGGCATCACTGAAGCTTTCTTT. Translation gives CASSRGQGITEAFF.

The V gene is TRBV6-1, the J gene TRBJ1-2; 9 nucleotides agree with TRBD1. The CDR3 is made up of 12 amino acids. Trimming took 7 bases from V and 11 from J; bases not matched to a gene: 8. Germline loops: CDR1 MNHNS, CDR2 SASEGT. The CDR3 protein is CASNLMTGGYTF. CDR3 in DNA: TGTGCCAGCAACCTTATGACAGGGGGATACACCTTC.

The chain is built from TRBV7-3 and TRBJ2-1; D is ambiguous. This CDR3 is 13 amino acids long. Trimming removed 4 bases from V and 6 bases from J, with 10 bases in between. The V gene's germline CDR1 is SGHTA and CDR2 FQGTGA. This CDR3 is CASSSRVFNEQFF. The CDR3 DNA reads as TGTGCCAGCAGCTCCCGGGTCTTCAATGAGCAGTTCTTC.

The chain recombines TRBV15 with TRBJ1-4, with D perhaps matching TRBD1 (6 bases). CDR1 is LNHNV, CDR2 YYDKDF, per germline (reference sequence). The CDR3 has 15 residues. The ends were cut back, 0 bases at V and 7 bases at J, with 12 bases in the middle. The CDR3 loop reads CATSRDSQGFEKLFF. CDR3 coding DNA: TGTGCCACCAGCAGAGATAGTCAGGGGTTTGAAAAACTGTTTTTT.

This chain connects TRBV18 to TRBJ2-7; 8 bases are shared with TRBD1. Per the germline V gene, CDR1 is KGHSH and CDR2 is LQKENI. The CDR3 has 15 amino acids. The ends lost 1 base at V and 0 bases at J; junction bases unmatched: 2. The CDR3 DNA reads as TGTGCCAGCTCACCACGAGGGACAGGCTCCTACGAGCAGTACTTC. Encoded protein: CASSPRGTGSYEQYF.

This clone was found once. This rearrangement joins TRBV28 to TRBJ2-1; D ambiguous. The CDR3 has 14 residues. V dropped 3 bases and J dropped 3 bases, with 9 bases sitting between them. Germline CDR1 reads MDHEN; CDR2 reads SYDVKM. The CDR3 nucleotides are TGTGCCAGCAGTTTTCCCCCCGGCTACAATGAGCAGTTCTTC. Amino acids: CASSFPPGYNEQFF.